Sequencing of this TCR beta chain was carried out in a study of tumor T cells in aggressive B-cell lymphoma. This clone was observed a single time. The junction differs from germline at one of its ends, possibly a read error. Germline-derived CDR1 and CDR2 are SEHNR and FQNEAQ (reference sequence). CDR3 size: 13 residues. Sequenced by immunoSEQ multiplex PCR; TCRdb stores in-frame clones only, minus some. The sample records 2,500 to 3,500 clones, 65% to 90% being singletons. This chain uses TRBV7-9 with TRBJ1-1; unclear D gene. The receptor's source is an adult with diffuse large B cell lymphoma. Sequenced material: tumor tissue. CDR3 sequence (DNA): TGTGCCAGCAACTTACTAGGTTTCCCTGAAGCTTTCTTT. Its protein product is CASNLLGFPEAFF. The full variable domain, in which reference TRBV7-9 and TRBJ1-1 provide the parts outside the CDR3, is DTGVSQNPRHKITKRGQNVTFRCDPISEHNRLYWYRQTLGQGPEFLTYFQNEAQLEKSRLLSDRFSAERPKGSFSTLEIQRTEQGDSAMYLCASNLLGFPEAFFGQGTRLTVV.